These T cell receptor beta chains were read from a single sample in a study of blood T cell repertoires in COVID-19. TCRdb's table, derived via immunoSEQ multiplex PCR, lists solely in-frame clones and lacks some. In the table there are 72,000 or so clones, about nine tenths of which are singletons. Material: peripheral blood. These TCRs come from a woman of 80 years or more with acute or convalescent COVID-19. Both conserved end residues are part of each CDR3. A D gene is named only where the DNA matches it firmly. The listing skips clone size in some rows; elsewhere it reads once, few, many or a size class.

V gene	CDR3 length	D gene	clone size	J gene	CDR3 DNA	CDR3 protein
TRBV18	14	NA	NA	TRBJ1-1	TGTGCCAGCTCACCGGGACTCCATGACACTGAAGCTTTCTTT	CASSPGLHDTEAFF
TRBV7-7	14	TRBD1	NA	TRBJ1-1	TGTGCTATCGGGACAGGGGGCTTGGGCACTGAAGCTTTCTTT	CAIGTGGLGTEAFF
TRBV6-5	15	NA	NA	TRBJ1-5	TGTGCCAGCAGTCCACAGGGTAGGAGCAATCAGCCCCAGCATTTT	CASSPQGRSNQPQHF
TRBV9	14	TRBD1	NA	TRBJ1-2	TGTGCCAGCAGCGGGAGGACAGGGCCGATCGGCTACACCTTC	CASSGRTGPIGYTF
TRBV6-6	16	NA	NA	TRBJ1-2	TGTGCCAGCAGTCTTGGGAGTTCAAAGGGCTGGAGTGGCTACACCTTC	CASSLGSSKGWSGYTF
TRBV6-6	14	TRBD2	once	TRBJ2-7	TGTGCCAGCACCACTAGCGGGAGTTCCTACGAGCAGTACTTC	CASTTSGSSYEQYF
TRBV9	15	TRBD1	NA	TRBJ1-1	TGTGCCAGCAGCGTAGCCCTGGACAGGGACACTGAAGCTTTCTTT	CASSVALDRDTEAFF
TRBV5-8	15	TRBD1	NA	TRBJ1-4	TGTGCCAGCAGCTTCTACGGGACAGGAGATGAAAAACTGTTTTTT	CASSFYGTGDEKLFF
TRBV6-5	15	TRBD1	NA	TRBJ1-5	TGTGCCAGCAGTTCTGACAGGGTGCCGAATCAGCCCCAGCATTTT	CASSSDRVPNQPQHF
TRBV5-1	16	TRBD1	once	TRBJ2-2	TGCGCCAGCAGCTTGGCGGGACAGACAAACACCGGGGAGCTGTTTTTT	CASSLAGQTNTGELFF
TRBV5-1	13	NA	NA	TRBJ2-2	TGCGCCAGCAGCCCCAGGGGTACCGGGGAGCTGTTTTTT	CASSPRGTGELFF